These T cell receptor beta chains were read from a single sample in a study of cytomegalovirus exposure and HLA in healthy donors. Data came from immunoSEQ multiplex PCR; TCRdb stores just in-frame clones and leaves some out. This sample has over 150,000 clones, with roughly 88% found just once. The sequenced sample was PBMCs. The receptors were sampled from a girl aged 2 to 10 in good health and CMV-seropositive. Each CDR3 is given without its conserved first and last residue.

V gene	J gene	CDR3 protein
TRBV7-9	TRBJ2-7	ASSWALSPYEQY
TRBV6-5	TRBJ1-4	ASSRDRTNEKLF
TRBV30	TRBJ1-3	AWSALRGSGNTIY
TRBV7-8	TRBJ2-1	ASSLSPGLGNFNAYNEQF
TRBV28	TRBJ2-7	ASRWTSFHEQY
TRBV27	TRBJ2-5	ASSVGGLVGETQY
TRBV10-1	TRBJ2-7	ASSETSGYSYEQY
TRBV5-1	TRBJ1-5	ASSLEGAPNQPQH
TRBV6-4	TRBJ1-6	ASSEQGTYNSPLH
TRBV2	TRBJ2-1	ASRVQQGGNEQF
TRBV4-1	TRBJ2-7	ASSQAGTTDEQY
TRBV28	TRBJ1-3	ASSFRGISGNTIY
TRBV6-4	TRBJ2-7	ASSGLTSGRAGEQY
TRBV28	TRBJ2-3	ATTPPGVTQY
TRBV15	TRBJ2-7	ATSRDWTGGDEQY
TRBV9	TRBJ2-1	ASSVYGTSGGLVGEQF
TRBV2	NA	ASIRGSLSYEQY
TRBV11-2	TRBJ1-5	ASSSIRGGSNQPQH
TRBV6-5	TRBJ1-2	ASSGGPYGYT
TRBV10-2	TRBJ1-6	ASSETPGGSYNSPLH
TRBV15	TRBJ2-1	ATSRELADNEQF
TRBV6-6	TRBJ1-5	ASSPQNSNQPQH
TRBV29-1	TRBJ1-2	SGWDRGRYGYT
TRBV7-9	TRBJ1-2	ASSLGYVVGEDGYT
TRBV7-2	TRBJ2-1	ASSRDRVKRNEQF
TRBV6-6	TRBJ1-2	ASSSHLDRDDT
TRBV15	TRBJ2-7	ATSRGGEDEQY